The TCR beta chain under discussion was sequenced for a study of cytomegalovirus exposure and HLA in healthy donors. Deletions cut 0 bases from V and 0 bases from J, with 8 bases between. CDR3 size: 16 residues. Per germline, CDR1 MNHNS and CDR2 SASEGT. About this clone itself: Antigen specificity is unknown.

General study findings and limits: Common viral pathogens seemed, in a later analysis, to connect with several of the most significant clusters. The dataset shows that most TCR sequences were rare, while some public TCRs occurred in many donors.

In the PCR, 60 Vbeta and 13 Jbeta primers were used. Sequenced by immunoSEQ multiplex PCR; TCRdb stores in-frame clones only, minus some. In total, the table holds about 51,000 clones. The chain links TRBV6-1 to TRBJ1-4; the D is unclear. The receptor comes from a female donor in good health and CMV-seronegative. Sequencing used PBMCs. In nucleotides, the CDR3 is TGTGCCAGCAGTGAAGCGCTGAGGACAACTAATGAAAAACTGTTTTTT. It specifies CASSEALRTTNEKLFF.